This T cell receptor beta chain stems from a study of immune evolution from preneoplasia to lung adenocarcinoma. Study in general: HLA loss of heterozygosity: under 7.5% AIS, under 19% MIA, roughly 30% ADC, none AAH. Study conclusions and caveats: Clonality was highest in normal lung, lower in later-stage lesions apparently.

The table lists this clone with a few counts. The antigen is undetermined. Assay used: immunoSEQ multiplex PCR; TCRdb lists only in-frame clones, some missing. The table includes about 11,000 clones, around 76% detected once. Patient tissue came from resections in Japan or China, 2014–2017. Premalignant or tumor cells were enriched by macro-dissection after pathologic assessment. Losses at the gene ends were 11 bases for V and 0 bases for J; bases not matched to a gene: 10. The CDR3 length is 16 residues. CDR1 is MNHGY and CDR2 is SVAAGI in the germline V gene. This chain uses TRBV6-9 with TRBJ1-4; 9 positions agree with TRBD1. The sequence was collected from a person aged 60 to 80 with lung adenocarcinoma. Sequences were obtained from FFPE minimally invasive lung adenocarcinoma tissue. The CDR3 protein is CAPGWDRAATNEKLFF. The CDR3 DNA is TGTGCCCCTGGATGGGACAGGGCCGCAACTAATGAAAAACTGTTTTTT.